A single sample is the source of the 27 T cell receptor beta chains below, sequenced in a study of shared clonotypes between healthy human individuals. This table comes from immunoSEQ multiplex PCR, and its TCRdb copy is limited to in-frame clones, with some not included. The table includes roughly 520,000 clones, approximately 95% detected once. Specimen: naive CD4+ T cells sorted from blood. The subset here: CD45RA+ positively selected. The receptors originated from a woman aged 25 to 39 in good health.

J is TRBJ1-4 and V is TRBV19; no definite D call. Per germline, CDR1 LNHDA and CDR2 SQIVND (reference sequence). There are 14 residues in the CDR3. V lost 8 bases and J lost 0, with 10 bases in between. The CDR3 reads CASSPTSTNEKLFF. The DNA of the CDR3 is TGTGCCAGTTCCCCCACATCAACTAATGAAAAACTGTTTTTT.

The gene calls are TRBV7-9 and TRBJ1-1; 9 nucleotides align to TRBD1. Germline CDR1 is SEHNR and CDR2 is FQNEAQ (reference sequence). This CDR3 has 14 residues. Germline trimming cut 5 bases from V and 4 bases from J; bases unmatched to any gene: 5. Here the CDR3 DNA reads TGTGCCAGCAGCCGCCGGGACAGGGCCACTGAAGCTTTCTTT. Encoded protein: CASSRRDRATEAFF.

The CDR3: CASSPGLAGGPPPTDTQYF. The DNA of the CDR3 is TGTGCCAGCTCACCGGGACTAGCGGGAGGCCCTCCACCTACAGATACGCAGTATTTT. The chain recombines TRBV2 with TRBJ2-3; TRBD2 matches 15 bases. This CDR3 has 19 residues. The germline V gene has CDR1 SNHLY and CDR2 FYNNEI. V lost 8 bases and J lost 3; bases outside the gene matches: 15.

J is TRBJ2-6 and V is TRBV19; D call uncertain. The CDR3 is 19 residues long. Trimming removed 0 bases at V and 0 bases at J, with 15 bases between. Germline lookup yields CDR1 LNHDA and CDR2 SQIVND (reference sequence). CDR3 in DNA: TGTGCCAGTAGTATAGATAAGGGCTTTTGGCTCTCTGGGGCCAACGTCCTGACTTTC. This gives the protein CASSIDKGFWLSGANVLTF. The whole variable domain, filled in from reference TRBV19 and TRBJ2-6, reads DGGITQSPKYLFRKEGQNVTLSCEQNLNHDAMYWYRQDPGQGLRLIYYSQIVNDFQKGDIAEGYSVSREKKESFPLTVTSAQKNPTAFYLCASSIDKGFWLSGANVLTFGAGSRLTVL.

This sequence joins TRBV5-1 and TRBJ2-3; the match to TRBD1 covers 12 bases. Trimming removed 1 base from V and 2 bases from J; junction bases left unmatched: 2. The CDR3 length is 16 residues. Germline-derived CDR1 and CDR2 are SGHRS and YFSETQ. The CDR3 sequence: CASSLSGQGATDTQYF. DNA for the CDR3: TGCGCCAGCAGCTTGTCGGGACAGGGGGCCACAGATACGCAGTATTTT.

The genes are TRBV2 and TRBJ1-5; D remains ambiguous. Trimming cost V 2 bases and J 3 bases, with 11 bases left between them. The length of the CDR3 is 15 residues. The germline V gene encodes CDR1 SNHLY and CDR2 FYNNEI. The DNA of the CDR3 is TGTGCCAGCAGTGAACAAGGAACTCACAATCAGCCCCAGCATTTT. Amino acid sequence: CASSEQGTHNQPQHF.

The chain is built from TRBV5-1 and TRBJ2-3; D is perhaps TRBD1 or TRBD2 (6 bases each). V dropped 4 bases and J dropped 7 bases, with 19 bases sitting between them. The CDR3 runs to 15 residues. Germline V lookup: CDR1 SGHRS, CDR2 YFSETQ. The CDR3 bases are TGCGCCAGCAGCGATGAAGGGGGGAAAGTCAATACGCAGTATTTT. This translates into CASSDEGGKVNTQYF.

The CDR3: CASSIRAEGYYEQYF. The CDR3 DNA sequence: TGTGCCAGTAGTATCCGGGCGGAAGGGTACTACGAGCAGTACTTC. This sequence joins TRBV19 and TRBJ2-5; D not certain. The DNA end favors TRBJ2-7, so the J call may be wrong. Germline values: CDR1 LNHDA, CDR2 SQIVND (reference sequence). The CDR3 extends over 15 amino acids.

The CDR3 region has the DNA TGTGCCAGCAGTTTATATACAGGGGGTAACTACGAGCAGTACTTC. Amino acids: CASSLYTGGNYEQYF. The chain joins TRBV28 to TRBJ2-7; 8 bases align to TRBD1. This CDR3 is built from 15 residues. V lost 1 base and J lost 3; bases outside the gene matches: 5. CDR1 is MDHEN, CDR2 SYDVKM, per germline.

The DNA of the CDR3 is TGTGCCAGTAGTATCCGTCTAGCGGGAGGTACAGATACGCAGTATTTT. It encodes CASSIRLAGGTDTQYF. The chain carries TRBV19 and TRBJ2-3, with 11 bases matching TRBD2. The germline V gene encodes CDR1 LNHDA and CDR2 SQIVND (reference sequence). CDR3 size: 16 residues. Losses at the gene ends were 3 bases for V and 3 bases for J; bases not matched to a gene: 5.

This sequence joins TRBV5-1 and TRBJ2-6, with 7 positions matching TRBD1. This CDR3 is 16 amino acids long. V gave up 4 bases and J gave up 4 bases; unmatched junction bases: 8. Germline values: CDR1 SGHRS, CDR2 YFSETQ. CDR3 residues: CASSGGQLGGANVLTF. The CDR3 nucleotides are TGCGCCAGCAGCGGGGGACAGCTAGGAGGGGCCAACGTCCTGACTTTC.

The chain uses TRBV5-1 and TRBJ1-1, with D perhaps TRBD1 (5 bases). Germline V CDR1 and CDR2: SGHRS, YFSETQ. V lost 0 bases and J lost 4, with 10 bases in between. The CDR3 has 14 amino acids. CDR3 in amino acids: CASSLATGTTEAFF. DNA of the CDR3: TGCGCCAGCAGCTTGGCCACGGGGACCACTGAAGCTTTCTTT.

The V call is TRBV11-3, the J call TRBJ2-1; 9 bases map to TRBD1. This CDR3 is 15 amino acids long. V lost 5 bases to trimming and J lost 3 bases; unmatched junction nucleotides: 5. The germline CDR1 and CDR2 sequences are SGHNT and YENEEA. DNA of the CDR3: TGTGCCAGCAGCGGTACAGGGGGCGTCTACAATGAGCAGTTCTTC. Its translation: CASSGTGGVYNEQFF.

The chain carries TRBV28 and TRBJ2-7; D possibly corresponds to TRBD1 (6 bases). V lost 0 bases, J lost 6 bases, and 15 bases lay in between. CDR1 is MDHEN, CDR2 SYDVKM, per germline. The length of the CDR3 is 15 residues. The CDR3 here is CASSLWTGRYREQYF. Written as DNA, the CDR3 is TGTGCCAGCAGTTTATGGACAGGACGTTACCGCGAGCAGTACTTC.

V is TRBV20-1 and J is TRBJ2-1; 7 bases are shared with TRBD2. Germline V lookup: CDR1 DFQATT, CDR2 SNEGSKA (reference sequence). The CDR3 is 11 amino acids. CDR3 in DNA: TGCTGCAAACTAGCGTTCGATGAGCAGTTCTTC. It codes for CCKLAFDEQFF.

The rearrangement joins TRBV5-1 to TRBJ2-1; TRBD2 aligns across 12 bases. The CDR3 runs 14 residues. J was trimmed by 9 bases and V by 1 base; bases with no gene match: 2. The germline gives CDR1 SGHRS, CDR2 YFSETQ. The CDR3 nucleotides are TGCGCCAGCAGCTTGACTAGCGGGAGGAGTGAGCAGTTCTTC. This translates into CASSLTSGRSEQFF.

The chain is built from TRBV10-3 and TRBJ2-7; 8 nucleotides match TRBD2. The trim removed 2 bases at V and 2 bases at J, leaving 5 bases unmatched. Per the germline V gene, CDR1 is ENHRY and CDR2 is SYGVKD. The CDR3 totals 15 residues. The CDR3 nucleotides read TGTGCCATCAGTGAGCAACTAGCGGAAACCTACGAGCAGTACTTC. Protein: CAISEQLAETYEQYF.

DNA of the CDR3: TGTGCCAGTAGTGGAAAAGACAGGGGCTACGAGCAGTACTTC. Its protein is CASSGKDRGYEQYF. The chain uses TRBV19 and TRBJ2-7, with TRBD1 identical over 8 bases. The CDR3 has 14 amino acids. V lost 5 bases to trimming and J lost 3 bases; unmatched junction nucleotides: 6. Germline values: CDR1 LNHDA, CDR2 SQIVND (reference sequence).

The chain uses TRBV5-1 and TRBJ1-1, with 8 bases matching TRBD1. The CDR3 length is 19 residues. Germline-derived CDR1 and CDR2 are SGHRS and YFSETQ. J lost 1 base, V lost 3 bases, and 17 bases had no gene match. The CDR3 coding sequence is TGCGCCAGCAGCTCGGGCCTTTGGACAACTCAGGGGGCGAACACTGAAGCTTTCTTT. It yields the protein CASSSGLWTTQGANTEAFF. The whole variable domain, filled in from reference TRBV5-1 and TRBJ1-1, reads KAGVTQTPRYLIKTRGQQVTLSCSPISGHRSVSWYQQTPGQGLQFLFEYFSETQRNKGNFPGRFSGRQFSNSRSEMNVSTLELGDSALYLCASSSGLWTTQGANTEAFFGQGTRLTVV.

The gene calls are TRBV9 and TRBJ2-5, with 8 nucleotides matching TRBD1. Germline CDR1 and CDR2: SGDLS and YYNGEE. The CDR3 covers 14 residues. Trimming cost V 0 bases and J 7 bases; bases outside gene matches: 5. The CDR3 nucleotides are TGTGCCAGCAGCGTAGTGGGCGGACAGGGGACCCAGTACTTC. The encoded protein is CASSVVGGQGTQYF.

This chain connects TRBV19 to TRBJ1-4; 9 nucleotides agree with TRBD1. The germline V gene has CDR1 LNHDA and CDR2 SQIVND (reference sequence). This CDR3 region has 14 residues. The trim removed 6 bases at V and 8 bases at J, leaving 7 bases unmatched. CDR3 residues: CASSTGTGTEKLFF. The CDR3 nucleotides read TGTGCCAGTAGCACCGGGACAGGGACCGAAAAACTGTTTTTT.

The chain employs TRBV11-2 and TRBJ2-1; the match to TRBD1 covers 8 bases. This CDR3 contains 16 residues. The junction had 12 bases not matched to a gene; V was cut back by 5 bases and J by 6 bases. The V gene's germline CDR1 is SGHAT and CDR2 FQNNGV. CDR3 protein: CASSRIEGTGANEQFF. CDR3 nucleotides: TGTGCCAGCAGCCGTATCGAGGGGACAGGCGCCAATGAGCAGTTCTTC. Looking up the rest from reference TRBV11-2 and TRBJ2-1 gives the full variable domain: EAGVAQSPRYKIIEKRQSVAFWCNPISGHATLYWYQQILGQGPKLLIQFQNNGVVDDSQLPKDRFSAERLKGVDSTLKIQPAKLEDSAVYLCASSRIEGTGANEQFFGPGTRLTVL.

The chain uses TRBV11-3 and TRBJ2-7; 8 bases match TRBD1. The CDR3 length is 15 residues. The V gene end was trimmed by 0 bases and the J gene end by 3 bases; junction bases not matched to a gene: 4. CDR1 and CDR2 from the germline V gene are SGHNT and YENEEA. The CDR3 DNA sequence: TGTGCCAGCAGCTTAGAGACAGGGGCGGGCTACGAGCAGTACTTC. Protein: CASSLETGAGYEQYF.

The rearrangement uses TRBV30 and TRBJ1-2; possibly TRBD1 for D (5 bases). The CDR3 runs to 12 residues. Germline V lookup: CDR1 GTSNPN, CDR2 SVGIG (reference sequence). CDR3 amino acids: CAGDGENYGYTF. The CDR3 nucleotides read TGTGCGGGGGACGGTGAGAACTATGGCTACACCTTC.

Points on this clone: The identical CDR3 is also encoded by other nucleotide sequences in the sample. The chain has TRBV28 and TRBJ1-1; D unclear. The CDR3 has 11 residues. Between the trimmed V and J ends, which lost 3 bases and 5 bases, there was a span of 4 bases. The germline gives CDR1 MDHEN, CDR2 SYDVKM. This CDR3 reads CASSLLTEAFF. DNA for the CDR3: TGTGCCAGCAGTTTGTTGACTGAAGCTTTCTTT.

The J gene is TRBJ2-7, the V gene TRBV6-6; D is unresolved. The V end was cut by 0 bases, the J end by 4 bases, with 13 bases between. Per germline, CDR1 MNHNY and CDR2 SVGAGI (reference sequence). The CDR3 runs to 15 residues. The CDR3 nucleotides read TGTGCCAGCAGTTACTCGACCGGCTCTGGTTACGAGCAGTACTTC. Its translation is CASSYSTGSGYEQYF.

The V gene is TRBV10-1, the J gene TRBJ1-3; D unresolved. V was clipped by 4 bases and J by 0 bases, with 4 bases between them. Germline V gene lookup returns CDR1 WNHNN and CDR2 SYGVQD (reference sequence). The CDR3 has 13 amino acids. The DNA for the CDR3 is TGCGCCAGCAGTGTCAGCTCTGGAAACACCATATATTTT. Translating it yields CASSVSSGNTIYF.